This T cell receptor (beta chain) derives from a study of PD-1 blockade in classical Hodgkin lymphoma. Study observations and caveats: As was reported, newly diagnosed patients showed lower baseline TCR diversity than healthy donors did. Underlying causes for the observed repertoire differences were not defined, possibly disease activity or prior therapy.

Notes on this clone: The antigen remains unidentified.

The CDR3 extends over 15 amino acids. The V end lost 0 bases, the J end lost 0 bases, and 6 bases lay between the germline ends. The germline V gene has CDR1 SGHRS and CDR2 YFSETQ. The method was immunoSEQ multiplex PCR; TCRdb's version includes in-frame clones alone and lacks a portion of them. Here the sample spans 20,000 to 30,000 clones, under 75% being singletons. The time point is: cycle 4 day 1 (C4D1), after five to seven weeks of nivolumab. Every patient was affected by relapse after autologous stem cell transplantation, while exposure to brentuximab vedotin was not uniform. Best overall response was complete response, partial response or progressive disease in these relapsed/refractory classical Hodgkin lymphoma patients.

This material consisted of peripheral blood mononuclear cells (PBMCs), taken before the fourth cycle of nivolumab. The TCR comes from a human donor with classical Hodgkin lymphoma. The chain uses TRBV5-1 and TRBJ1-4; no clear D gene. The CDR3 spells CASSLGTATNEKLFF. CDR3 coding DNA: TGCGCCAGCAGCTTGGGGACTGCAACTAATGAAAAACTGTTTTTT.